Below, 28 T cell receptor beta chains from the same sample are listed, as sequenced in a study of cytomegalovirus exposure and HLA in healthy donors. The PCR ran on 60 Vbeta and 13 Jbeta primers. The method was immunoSEQ multiplex PCR; TCRdb's version includes in-frame clones alone and lacks a portion of them. The top ten clones hold approximately 1.5% of a sample with 170,000 or so clones, about three quarters of them seen once. The sample was PBMCs. These receptors were collected from a woman in her 30s in good health and CMV-seropositive.

The chain links TRBV9 to TRBJ1-3; no clear D. The germline gives CDR1 SGDLS, CDR2 YYNGEE. The CDR3 has 17 residues. V was trimmed by 0 bases and J by 0 bases, leaving 13 bases between them. The CDR3 sequence: CASSVDGVSNSGNTIYF. CDR3 nucleotide sequence: TGTGCCAGCAGCGTAGACGGGGTCTCCAACTCTGGAAACACCATATATTTT.

This clone was recorded only once. V and J are TRBV5-1 and TRBJ1-1, with D possibly TRBD1 on 6 matching bases. Germline assignment: CDR1 SGHRS and CDR2 YFSETQ. This CDR3 has 15 residues. Trimming left V 4 bases short and J 2 bases short, with 15 bases between. Here the CDR3 reads CASSISTGFNTEAFF. CDR3 bases: TGCGCCAGCAGCATCTCGACAGGTTTTAACACTGAAGCTTTCTTT.

The chain carries TRBV30 and TRBJ2-1, with 8 positions matching TRBD2. The CDR3 is made up of 12 amino acids. Germline V gene lookup returns CDR1 GTSNPN and CDR2 SVGIG (reference sequence). V dropped 4 bases and J dropped 8; count of bases not matched to a gene: 4. CDR3 in DNA: TGTGCCTGGAAGAGCGGGGGTGATGAGCAGTTCTTC. Translation gives CAWKSGGDEQFF.

This chain connects TRBV5-1 to TRBJ2-1, with TRBD1 matching over 7 bases. The germline gives CDR1 SGHRS, CDR2 YFSETQ. J lost 4 bases, V lost 5 bases, and 9 bases had no gene match. The CDR3 sequence is 15 residues long. CDR3 sequence reads: CASSTYDRDYNEQFF. The CDR3 DNA reads as TGCGCCAGCAGTACATACGACAGGGATTACAATGAGCAGTTCTTC.

The genes are TRBV28 and TRBJ2-7; weak D call: TRBD1 (6 bases). This CDR3 comprises 15 residues. Trimming shortened V by 7 bases and J by 2 bases, and 18 bases separated the two germline ends. The germline V gene encodes CDR1 MDHEN and CDR2 SYDVKM. Written as DNA, the CDR3 is TGTGCCAGCACCAATAGTGACAGGCCGACCTACGAGCAGTACTTC. It is translated as CASTNSDRPTYEQYF.

The rearrangement joins TRBV9 to TRBJ2-7, with 8 nucleotides matching TRBD1. Germline values: CDR1 SGDLS, CDR2 YYNGEE. The V segment lost 3 bases and the J segment 2 bases; nucleotides outside the gene matches: 1. The CDR3 spans 13 residues. CDR3 sequence: CASSAGGPYEQYF. CDR3 DNA sequence: TGTGCCAGCAGCGCAGGGGGCCCCTACGAGCAGTACTTC. The full variable domain, with the rest looked up from reference TRBV9 and TRBJ2-7, is DSGVTQTPKHLITATGQRVTLRCSPRSGDLSVYWYQQSLDQGLQFLIQYYNGEERAKGNILERFSAQQFPDLHSELNLSSLELGDSALYFCASSAGGPYEQYFGPGTRLTVT.

J is TRBJ2-1 and V is TRBV7-2; TRBD2 aligns across 7 bases. Looked up from germline, CDR1 is SGHTA and CDR2 is FQGNSA. Trimming removed 3 bases from V and 15 bases from J; junction bases left unmatched: 11. The CDR3 is made up of 13 amino acids. This CDR3 reads CASSFPGGNSWFF. The CDR3 DNA sequence: TGTGCCAGCAGCTTCCCGGGAGGTAATTCGTGGTTCTTC.

This clone was counted between two and nine times. J is TRBJ1-1 and V is TRBV12-5; the match to TRBD1 covers 7 bases. Trimming at V came to 7 bases and at J to 2 bases, leaving 7 bases not matched to a gene. The CDR3 totals 14 residues. Looked up from germline, CDR1 is LGHNT and CDR2 is FRNRAP. CDR3 loop: CASALGDRNTEAFF. The DNA of the CDR3 is TGTGCTAGTGCCTTGGGGGACAGAAACACTGAAGCTTTCTTT.

CDR3 loop: CASTIDRPPFGQYF. In DNA form, the CDR3 reads TGTGCCAGCACCATCGACAGGCCCCCCTTCGGGCAGTACTTC. The chain has TRBV28 and TRBJ2-7; D might be TRBD1 (6 bases). Germline CDR1 is MDHEN and CDR2 is SYDVKM. V was cut by 7 bases and J by 9 bases, with 22 bases left in between. CDR3 size: 14 residues.

This clone was seen once. V usage is TRBV2 and J usage is TRBJ2-2; 8 positions agree with TRBD1. Per the germline V gene, CDR1 is SNHLY and CDR2 is FYNNEI. Losses at the gene ends were 2 bases for V and 5 bases for J; bases not matched to a gene: 7. The CDR3 extends over 16 amino acids. The CDR3 spells CASSEPGQEWTGELFF. The CDR3 bases are TGTGCCAGCAGTGAACCGGGACAGGAATGGACCGGGGAGCTGTTTTTT.

CDR3 nucleotides: TGTGCCAGCAAAGGGAGACTTACTAACAATGAGCAGTTCTTC. As protein: CASKGRLTNNEQFF. The chain links TRBV9 to TRBJ2-1, with D perhaps TRBD2 (5 bases). CDR1 and CDR2 (germline): SGDLS, YYNGEE. V lost 6 bases and J 5 bases, leaving 15 bases between the germline ends. The CDR3 sequence is 14 residues long. Using reference TRBV9 and TRBJ2-1 for the parts outside the CDR3, the full variable domain is DSGVTQTPKHLITATGQRVTLRCSPRSGDLSVYWYQQSLDQGLQFLIQYYNGEERAKGNILERFSAQQFPDLHSELNLSSLELGDSALYFCASKGRLTNNEQFFGPGTRLTVL.

The V call is TRBV5-1, the J call TRBJ2-1; D uncertain. The germline V gene has CDR1 SGHRS and CDR2 YFSETQ. Trimming took off 0 bases at V and 3 bases at J, with 7 bases between the two ends. CDR3 length: 14 amino acids. CDR3 sequence: CASSLDTVYNEQFF. The CDR3 region has the DNA TGCGCCAGCAGCTTGGATACTGTCTACAATGAGCAGTTCTTC.

V usage is TRBV28 and J usage is TRBJ1-1; no definite D call. With 6 bases removed from V and 1 base from J, the gap between germline ends came to 15 bases. CDR3 length: 15 amino acids. Germline values: CDR1 MDHEN, CDR2 SYDVKM. DNA of the CDR3: TGTGCCAGCAGCCGGAGAGGAGTAACGAACACTGAAGCTTTCTTT. It yields the protein CASSRRGVTNTEAFF.

The chain links TRBV11-3 to TRBJ2-1, with 12 bases that match TRBD2. J lost 8 bases, V lost 4 bases, and 15 bases had no gene match. Germline CDR1 SGHNT, CDR2 YENEEA. The CDR3 covers 18 residues. This CDR3 is CASSYNSYSRTSGDEQFF. Written as DNA, the CDR3 is TGTGCCAGCAGCTACAACTCGTATTCTCGGACTAGCGGGGATGAGCAGTTCTTC.

This chain uses TRBV4-2 with TRBJ1-1; the match to TRBD1 covers 10 bases. Germline V gives CDR1 LGHNA, CDR2 YNFKEQ. This CDR3 spans 16 amino acids. Trimming removed 3 bases from V and 1 base from J; junction bases left unmatched: 5. The CDR3 DNA is TGTGCCAGCAGCCAGGGACAGGGGTATGAGAACACTGAAGCTTTCTTT. Residues: CASSQGQGYENTEAFF.

The chain has TRBV6-5 and TRBJ2-7, with 8 bases identical to TRBD2. Looked up from germline, CDR1 is MNHEY and CDR2 is SVGAGI. The length of the CDR3 is 15 residues. The junction had 7 bases not matched to a gene; V was cut back by 0 bases and J by 6 bases. The CDR3 sequence: CASSYSAGGESEQYF. The CDR3 region has the DNA TGTGCCAGCAGTTACTCTGCGGGGGGCGAAAGCGAGCAGTACTTC.

The V gene is TRBV5-1, the J gene TRBJ2-3, with D possibly being TRBD1 (6 bases). This CDR3 region has 15 residues. Germline V gene lookup returns CDR1 SGHRS and CDR2 YFSETQ. V dropped 0 bases and J dropped 2 bases, with 10 bases sitting between them. CDR3 coding DNA: TGCGCCAGCAGCTTGGTGTACAGGGACACAGATACGCAGTATTTT. Protein: CASSLVYRDTDTQYF.

The chain recombines TRBV12-5 with TRBJ2-2, with 10 bases that match TRBD1. J was trimmed by 8 bases and V by 4 bases; bases with no gene match: 7. The CDR3 runs 15 residues. CDR1 is LGHNT and CDR2 is FRNRAP in the germline V gene. The CDR3 nucleotides are TGTGCTAGTGGTTACCCCGGGACAGGGGCTGGGGAGCTGTTTTTT. Its translation is CASGYPGTGAGELFF.

The V call is TRBV11-3, the J call TRBJ1-2; D possibly corresponds to TRBD1 (6 bases). The CDR3 loop spans 18 amino acids. CDR1 and CDR2 (germline): SGHNT, YENEEA. Trimming stripped 0 bases from V and 4 bases from J, with 21 bases between. CDR3 loop: CASSLEGRIGQTSYGYTF. As DNA, the CDR3 is TGTGCCAGCAGCTTAGAGGGCCGAATAGGACAGACAAGCTATGGCTACACCTTC.

The chain joins TRBV5-4 to TRBJ2-2; TRBD1 matches 8 bases. The CDR3 totals 13 residues. V was pared by 4 bases and J by 6 bases, with 2 bases of the junction left unmatched. CDR1 and CDR2 from the germline V gene are SGHNT and YYREEE (reference sequence). CDR3: CASSPTGAGELFF. CDR3 sequence (DNA): TGTGCCAGCAGCCCGACAGGGGCCGGGGAGCTGTTTTTT.

This CDR3 reads CASSVGGVNQPQHF. CDR3 DNA: TGTGCCAGCAGCGTAGGGGGCGTCAATCAGCCCCAGCATTTT. V and J are TRBV9 and TRBJ1-5; D might be TRBD1 (5 bases). The CDR3 consists of 14 residues. V lost 0 bases and J 3 bases, leaving 7 bases between the germline ends. Per germline, CDR1 SGDLS and CDR2 YYNGEE.

This sequence joins TRBV6-5 and TRBJ2-1; 8 bases align to TRBD2. Germline V gene sequence: CDR1 MNHEY, CDR2 SVGAGI. V shed 7 bases, J shed 5 bases, and the junction held 10 bases outside the gene matches. The CDR3 consists of 15 residues. The chain's CDR3 is CASTIRTGGNNEQFF. CDR3 nucleotides: TGTGCCAGCACTATAAGGACGGGGGGGAACAATGAGCAGTTCTTC.

This clone was seen more than once but under ten times. The rearrangement links TRBV27 to TRBJ2-7; tentatively, D is TRBD2 (6 bases). CDR3 length equals 13 residues. The germline V gene encodes CDR1 MNHEY and CDR2 SMNVEV (reference sequence). The V end lost 8 bases, the J end lost 3 bases, and 14 bases lay between the germline ends. The CDR3 DNA sequence: TGTGCCAGCTGGGCGGGGACCCACTACGAGCAGTACTTC. It translates to CASWAGTHYEQYF.

This clone was seen just once. CDR3 nucleotide sequence: TGTGCCAGCAGCTTCGGGACAGGGGGCTACGAGCAGTACTTC. It yields the protein CASSFGTGGYEQYF. V usage is TRBV7-8 and J usage is TRBJ2-7, with 11 nucleotides matching TRBD1. V shed 3 bases and J 3 bases; nucleotides not matched to a gene: 1. The CDR3 has 14 amino acids. In germline, CDR1 is SGHVS, CDR2 FQNEAQ.

The chain links TRBV19 to TRBJ1-2; weak D call: TRBD1 (6 bases). The CDR3 has 14 amino acids. Deletions cut 1 base from V and 9 bases from J, with 15 bases between. In germline, CDR1 is LNHDA, CDR2 SQIVND (reference sequence). The CDR3 sequence is CASSIGGQGMRYTF. The CDR3 DNA sequence: TGTGCCAGTAGTATAGGCGGCCAGGGGATGCGCTACACCTTC.

The genes are TRBV7-2 and TRBJ2-7, with 8 bases lining up with TRBD2. With 4 bases clipped from V and 6 bases from J, the junction kept 20 bases outside the gene matches. This CDR3 spans 18 amino acids. CDR1 SGHTA and CDR2 FQGNSA come from the germline V gene. CDR3 in amino acids: CASSSFLPGLGRLGEQYF. The CDR3 DNA sequence: TGTGCCAGCAGCTCGTTTCTGCCGGGACTAGGAAGATTGGGCGAGCAGTACTTC.

The V gene is TRBV19, the J gene TRBJ1-1; TRBD1 matches 8 bases. Trimming removed 7 bases from V and 5 bases from J; junction bases left unmatched: 15. Germline-derived CDR1 and CDR2 are LNHDA and SQIVND (reference sequence). This CDR3 contains 16 residues. The CDR3 protein is CASIPRVDRVETEAFF. CDR3 DNA sequence: TGTGCCAGTATCCCAAGGGTGGACAGGGTCGAAACTGAAGCTTTCTTT.

This clone was detected once. The V gene is TRBV28, the J gene TRBJ2-7; D perhaps matches TRBD1 (6 bases). The germline V gene encodes CDR1 MDHEN and CDR2 SYDVKM. This CDR3 comprises 15 residues. The germline V and J ends were trimmed by 10 bases and 3 bases, with 22 bases remaining between them. DNA of the CDR3: TGTGCCACCATCCCAATCGACAGGAACAGCTACGAGCAGTACTTC. Encoded protein: CATIPIDRNSYEQYF.